One sample yielded the 5 T cell receptor beta chains listed below, sequenced in a study of shared clonotypes between healthy human individuals. Method: immunoSEQ multiplex PCR; TCRdb's copy keeps in-frame clones and lacks some. Of about a million clones listed, about 72% were seen once; the top ten hold roughly 0.83%. Sequences were obtained from memory CD4+ T cells from PBMCs. The subset was: CD45RA-negative fraction. These receptors all come from a man in his late teens or twenties in good health. Some clones in this sample may be carry-over from other donors' samples.

The chain uses TRBV4-2 and TRBJ2-3, with 8 bases lining up with TRBD2. Germline V lookup: CDR1 LGHNA, CDR2 YNFKEQ. Trimming took 1 base from V and 1 from J; bases not matched to a gene: 7. The CDR3 runs 17 residues. The CDR3 nucleotides read TGTGCCAGCAGCCAAGGGCCGACTAGCGTGGGCACAGATACGCAGTATTTT. Its translation: CASSQGPTSVGTDTQYF.

The DNA of the CDR3 is TGTGCCAGCAGCGTATTTGGGAGCGATGAGCAGTTCTTC. Amino acid sequence: CASSVFGSDEQFF. This chain uses TRBV9 with TRBJ2-1, with D perhaps TRBD2 (5 bases). The germline V and J ends were trimmed by 1 base and 8 bases, with 10 bases remaining between them. From germline, CDR1 is SGDLS and CDR2 YYNGEE. The CDR3 extends over 13 amino acids.

In its sample, this clone was seen a few times. The chain couples TRBV5-1 to TRBJ2-3; D call uncertain. V was pared by 0 bases and J by 4 bases, with 9 bases between. This CDR3 has 14 amino acids. The germline CDR1 and CDR2 sequences are SGHRS and YFSETQ. The CDR3 coding sequence is TGCGCCAGCAGCTTGGACCTAGAGGCAGATACGCAGTATTTT. Its translation is CASSLDLEADTQYF.

J is TRBJ2-7 and V is TRBV27; TRBD1 matches at 8 bases. The CDR3 covers 15 residues. J was trimmed by 0 bases and V by 6 bases; bases with no gene match: 7. Germline V CDR1 and CDR2: MNHEY, SMNVEV (reference sequence). In nucleotides, the CDR3 is TGTGCCAGCAGACGCGACAGGGGAACCTCCTACGAGCAGTACTTC. Encoded protein: CASRRDRGTSYEQYF.

The chain has TRBV5-8 and TRBJ2-1, with 10 bases aligning to TRBD1. The CDR3 loop spans 15 amino acids. Per germline, CDR1 SGHTS and CDR2 YDEGEE. The trim removed 3 bases at V and 1 base at J, leaving 1 base unmatched. CDR3 region: CASSWTGGSYNEQFF. In DNA form, the CDR3 reads TGTGCCAGCAGCTGGACAGGGGGTTCCTACAATGAGCAGTTCTTC.